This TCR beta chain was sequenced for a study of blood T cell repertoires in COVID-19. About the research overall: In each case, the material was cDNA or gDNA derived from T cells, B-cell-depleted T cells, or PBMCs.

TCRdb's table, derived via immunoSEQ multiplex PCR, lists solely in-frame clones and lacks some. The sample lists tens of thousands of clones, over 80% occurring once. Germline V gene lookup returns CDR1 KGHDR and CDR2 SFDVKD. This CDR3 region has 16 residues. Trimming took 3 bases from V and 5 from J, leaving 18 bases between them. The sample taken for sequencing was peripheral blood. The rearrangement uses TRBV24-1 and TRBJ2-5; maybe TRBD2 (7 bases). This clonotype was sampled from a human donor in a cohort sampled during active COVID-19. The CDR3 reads CATSDPQGGVGETQYF. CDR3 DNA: TGTGCCACCAGTGATCCTCAAGGGGGGGTCGGGGAGACCCAGTACTTC.